The source of this T cell receptor (beta chain) is a study of cytomegalovirus exposure and HLA in healthy donors. Study outcomes and limitations: There was a cluster of highly shared sequence variants that was likely a sequencing artifact. The classifier reportedly diagnosed cytomegalovirus status with high sensitivity and specificity.

For this clone: Its specificity is not known.

The PCR had 60 Vbeta and 13 Jbeta primers. Profiling relied on immunoSEQ multiplex PCR, and the TCRdb table lists in-frame clones only, not all of them. The data hold about 130,000 clones, with around 77% observed a single time. The V and J ends lost 6 bases and 1 base respectively, with 3 bases between them. The CDR3 has 11 residues. Germline V gene data show CDR1 as MNHEY and CDR2 as SVGAGI. The TCR comes from a male donor in good health and CMV-seropositive. This chain connects TRBV6-5 to TRBJ1-1; D not certain. The sequenced material came from PBMCs. CDR3 region: CASRANTEAFF. CDR3 sequence (DNA): TGTGCCAGCAGGGCGAACACTGAAGCTTTCTTT.